The 4 T cell receptor beta chains below come from one sample, sequenced in a study of blood T cell repertoires in COVID-19. TCRdb keeps only in-frame clones here, not all; method: immunoSEQ multiplex PCR. The sample holds 440,000 or so clones, approximately 89% seen once. The sequenced material came from peripheral blood. The receptor source for this set is a middle-aged woman with COVID-19, enrolled during active disease.

Details on this clone: The same CDR3 also results from other DNA sequences found in this sample. The V call is TRBV18, the J call TRBJ2-6, with 7 positions matching TRBD1. CDR1 and CDR2 from the germline V gene are KGHSH and LQKENI. The CDR3 runs 16 residues. V gave up 5 bases and J gave up 4 bases; unmatched junction bases: 8. CDR3 sequence reads: CASSIDRANGANVLTF. CDR3 in DNA: TGTGCCAGCTCAATTGACAGGGCTAACGGGGCCAACGTCCTGACTTTC. Drawing the rest from reference TRBV18 and TRBJ2-6, the complete variable domain is NAGVMQNPRHLVRRRGQEARLRCSPMKGHSHVYWYRQLPEEGLKFMVYLQKENIIDESGMPKERFSAEFPKEGPSILRIQQVVRGDSAAYFCASSIDRANGANVLTFGAGSRLTVL.

This chain joins TRBV6-5 and TRBJ1-1; 9 nucleotides agree with TRBD1. CDR3 length: 14 residues. Losses at the gene ends were 5 bases for V and 3 bases for J; bases not matched to a gene: 4. Looked up from germline, CDR1 is MNHEY and CDR2 is SVGAGI. This CDR3 is CASSRDRVYTEAFF. DNA of the CDR3: TGTGCCAGCAGTCGGGACAGGGTTTACACTGAAGCTTTCTTT.

V gene TRBV4-1 combines with J gene TRBJ2-3; 7 bases line up with TRBD2. V gave up 1 base and J gave up 1 base; unmatched junction bases: 5. The CDR3 runs 16 residues. Looked up from germline, CDR1 is MGHRA and CDR2 is YSYEKL. The CDR3: CASSQVPLAGTDTQYF. The DNA of the CDR3 is TGCGCCAGCAGCCAAGTGCCCCTAGCGGGCACAGATACGCAGTATTTT.

This CDR3 is CASSPLRGLYEQYF. The CDR3, as DNA: TGCGCCAGCAGCCCCCTCAGGGGCCTCTACGAGCAGTACTTC. V is TRBV4-1 and J is TRBJ2-7, with D tentatively TRBD1 (6 bases). The CDR3 spans 14 residues. V was trimmed by 4 bases and J by 3 bases, leaving 13 bases between them. Germline CDR1 reads MGHRA; CDR2 reads YSYEKL.